The next 14 T cell receptor beta chains were all read from a single sample in a study of memory CD4+ T cells and cytomegalovirus serostatus. The method was immunoSEQ multiplex PCR; TCRdb's version includes in-frame clones alone and lacks a portion of them. The table shows roughly 86,000 clones, with approximately 80% occurring only once. The sort gate was single viable CD3+CD4+CD8-CD45RO+ cells for memory CD4+ T cells. The sample consisted of memory CD4+ T cells from blood. These receptors were taken from an adult in good health and CMV-seropositive.

This sequence joins TRBV7-3 and TRBJ1-1, with 7 bases that match TRBD1. With 5 bases clipped from V and 0 bases from J, the junction kept 6 bases outside the gene matches. Germline CDR1 reads SGHTA; CDR2 reads FQGTGA. This CDR3 has 15 residues. The CDR3 nucleotides read TGTGCCAGCAGCACCCGACAGGGCATGAACACTGAAGCTTTCTTT. Translated: CASSTRQGMNTEAFF.

The chain has TRBV21-1 and TRBJ2-1. TRBV21-1 has pseudogene status. CDR3 length: 17 residues. CDR3 region: CASSITPAPLLSTEQFF. The CDR3, as DNA: TGTGCCAGCAGCATCACACCAGCTCCCCTCCTGAGCACTGAGCAGTTCTTC.

A few counts support this clone. The V gene is TRBV6-1, the J gene TRBJ1-1; D is perhaps TRBD1 (5 bases). The germline V gene has CDR1 MNHNS and CDR2 SASEGT. This CDR3 region has 13 residues. V lost 4 bases to trimming and J lost 6 bases, with 12 bases between them. CDR3 nucleotides: TGTGCCAGCAGTGGAGTTAGGGGCTCTGAAGCTTTCTTT. Amino acid sequence: CASSGVRGSEAFF.

The chain is built from TRBV4-1 and TRBJ2-7, with TRBD2 matching over 9 bases. Germline trimming cut 0 bases from V and 5 bases from J; bases unmatched to any gene: 8. Per germline, CDR1 MGHRA and CDR2 YSYEKL. The CDR3 runs 16 residues. Here the CDR3 DNA reads TGCGCCAGCAGCCAAGATCGGGGTAGCGGGAGCGACGAGCAGTACTTC. It is translated as CASSQDRGSGSDEQYF.

This chain links TRBV21-1 with TRBJ2-4; the D call of TRBD1 is as the table states it, not checked on the DNA. TRBV21-1 is designated a pseudogene. CDR3 length equals 16 residues. CDR3 residues: CASSKGQFLAKNIQYF. CDR3 coding DNA: TGTGCCAGCAGCAAAGGGCAGTTTTTAGCCAAAAACATTCAGTACTTC.

The V and J genes are TRBV27 and TRBJ1-2; a weak D match, TRBD1 (5 bases). CDR1 and CDR2 (germline): MNHEY, SMNVEV (reference sequence). V was cut by 9 bases and J by 3 bases, with 14 bases left in between. The CDR3 is made up of 13 amino acids. The CDR3: CASRTNGYYGYTF. In DNA, the CDR3 is TGTGCCAGTCGGACAAACGGATACTATGGCTACACCTTC.

The CDR3 DNA reads as TGTGCCAGCAGCCCACCGGGGGCGGGAGGGAGCGAGCAGTACTTC. Protein product: CASSPPGAGGSEQYF. V gene TRBV7-6 combines with J gene TRBJ2-7; 9 bases line up with TRBD2. The V gene end was trimmed by 5 bases and the J gene end by 6 bases; junction bases not matched to a gene: 11. CDR3 length: 15 amino acids. Germline V CDR1 and CDR2: SGHVS, FNYEAQ.

CDR3 loop: CASSLASDTQYF. The CDR3 DNA reads as TGCGCCAGCAGCTTGGCCTCAGATACGCAGTATTTT. The rearrangement joins TRBV5-1 to TRBJ2-3; D call uncertain. Per germline, CDR1 SGHRS and CDR2 YFSETQ. V was shortened by 0 bases and J by 4 bases, with 3 bases between the two germline ends. This CDR3 contains 12 residues.

The rearrangement uses TRBV10-2 and TRBJ2-1; a possible D gene is TRBD2 (5 bases). Trimming pared 2 bases from V and 11 bases from J, leaving 10 bases between. Germline V CDR1 and CDR2: WSHSY, SAAADI. The CDR3 covers 12 residues. The CDR3 sequence: CASSETSSQQFF. In DNA, the CDR3 is TGCGCCAGCAGTGAGACTAGTTCCCAGCAGTTCTTC.

The V and J genes are TRBV5-1 and TRBJ2-7, with a possible D match to TRBD1 (6 bases). The CDR3 runs 13 residues. Germline-derived CDR1 and CDR2 are SGHRS and YFSETQ. V lost 4 bases to trimming and J lost 7 bases, with 15 bases between them. The DNA for the CDR3 is TGCGCCAGCAGCCCACAGGGAGAGGAGGAGCAGTACTTC. Encoded protein: CASSPQGEEEQYF.

Only a few counts were recorded for this clone. The chain links TRBV7-2 to TRBJ2-7, with 8 bases lining up with TRBD2. Germline values: CDR1 SGHTA, CDR2 FQGNSA. The CDR3 contains 15 residues. Unmatched junction bases numbered 10, after V lost 6 bases and J lost 3 bases. The CDR3 region is CASRESLAGVYEQYF. The CDR3, as DNA: TGTGCCAGCAGAGAAAGTCTAGCGGGCGTCTACGAGCAGTACTTC.

This sequence joins TRBV19 and TRBJ2-7; the match to TRBD1 covers 10 bases. V trimming: 5 bases; J trimming: 7 bases; junction bases outside the gene matches: 5. Germline V gives CDR1 LNHDA, CDR2 SQIVND (reference sequence). CDR3 length: 13 amino acids. The CDR3 nucleotides are TGTGCCAGTAGTGGACAGGGGGTCCGGGAGCAGTACTTC. Amino acids: CASSGQGVREQYF.

The genes are TRBV15 and TRBJ2-7, with a possible D match to TRBD2 (5 bases). CDR3 length equals 14 residues. V gave up 1 base and J gave up 6 bases, with 13 bases separating them. Germline CDR1 and CDR2: LNHNV and YYDKDF (reference sequence). CDR3 amino acids: CATSRVRGYSEQYF. CDR3 DNA: TGTGCCACCAGCAGAGTTCGGGGATACAGCGAGCAGTACTTC.

The genes are TRBV5-4 and TRBJ2-3; 9 nucleotides agree with TRBD2. V trimming: 0 bases; J trimming: 1 base; junction bases outside the gene matches: 0. This CDR3 has 15 residues. Germline-derived CDR1 and CDR2 are SGHNT and YYREEE (reference sequence). The CDR3 here is CASSLGLAGTDTQYF. The DNA of the CDR3 is TGTGCCAGCAGCTTGGGACTAGCGGGCACAGATACGCAGTATTTT.